The present T cell receptor beta chain was sequenced within a study of T cell responses to AZD1222 COVID-19 vaccine. Study-level results: Rises in breadth and depth of Spike-specific TCRs came after two AZD1222 doses.

The analysis combined second doses at about 4 or about 12 weeks. Here immunoSEQ multiplex PCR was the method, and the copy in TCRdb shows in-frame clones only, minus some. In the table there are approximately 150,000 clones, approximately 93% of which are singletons. The CDR3 extends over 14 amino acids. Trimming pared 4 bases from V and 6 bases from J, leaving 16 bases between. From germline, CDR1 is SGHRS and CDR2 YFSETQ. Regarding this clone: The target antigen is unknown.

The clonotype comes from an adult who received the AZD1222 COVID-19 vaccine. This chain joins TRBV5-1 and TRBJ1-1, with D perhaps TRBD1 (6 bases). The source material was peripheral blood, sampled 28 days after the second AZD1222 dose. The CDR3 sequence: CASSLATGTPEAFF. Written as DNA, the CDR3 is TGCGCCAGCAGCCTAGCGACAGGCACCCCTGAAGCTTTCTTT.